This TCR beta chain was observed in a study of T cells in Graves' hyperthyroidism and ophthalmopathy. V lost 0 bases, J lost 3 bases, and 6 bases stayed unmatched. The germline V gene has CDR1 SGHNT and CDR2 YYREEE (reference sequence). The CDR3 length is 15 residues. RNA transcripts provided the source from which TCR beta CDR3 regions were amplified. Researchers ran a first-round RT-PCR on the TCR CDR3 using the HTBI primer set. Using its own MiXCR run on the multiplex PCR reads, TCRdb lists one record per CDR3 protein. The sample holds around 250,000 distinct CDR3 sequences, around 17% seen once. Extraction of PBMCs used approximately 10 ml of fresh peripheral blood. This clonotype was detected only once.

The specimen sequenced was blood. The V gene is TRBV5-4, the J gene TRBJ2-7; the match to TRBD1 covers 7 bases. The TCR originated in a woman aged 18-29 years with Graves' ophthalmopathy. The chain's CDR3 is CASSLALGQNYEQYF. CDR3 coding DNA: TGTGCCAGCAGCTTGGCCCTGGGACAGAACTACGAGCAGTACTTC.